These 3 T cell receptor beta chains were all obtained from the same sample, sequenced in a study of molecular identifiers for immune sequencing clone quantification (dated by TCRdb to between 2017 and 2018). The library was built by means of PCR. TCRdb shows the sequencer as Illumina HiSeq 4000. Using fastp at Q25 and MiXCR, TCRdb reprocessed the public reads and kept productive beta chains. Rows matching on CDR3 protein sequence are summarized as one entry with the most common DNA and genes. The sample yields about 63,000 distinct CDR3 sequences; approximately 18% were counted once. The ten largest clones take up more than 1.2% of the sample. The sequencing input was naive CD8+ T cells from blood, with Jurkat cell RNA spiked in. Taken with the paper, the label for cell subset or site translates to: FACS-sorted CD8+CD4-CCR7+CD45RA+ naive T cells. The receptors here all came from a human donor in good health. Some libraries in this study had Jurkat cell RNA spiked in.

CDR3 residues: CASSPPAVGERKEQFF. The CDR3 DNA sequence: TGCGCCAGCAGCCCCCCGGCGGTGGGAGAGAGGAAGGAGCAGTTCTTC. The chain joins TRBV5-1 to TRBJ2-1; perhaps TRBD2 as D (5 bases). The V gene's germline CDR1 is SGHRS and CDR2 YFSETQ. The V end was cut by 4 bases, the J end by 10 bases, with 24 bases between. This CDR3 has 16 residues.

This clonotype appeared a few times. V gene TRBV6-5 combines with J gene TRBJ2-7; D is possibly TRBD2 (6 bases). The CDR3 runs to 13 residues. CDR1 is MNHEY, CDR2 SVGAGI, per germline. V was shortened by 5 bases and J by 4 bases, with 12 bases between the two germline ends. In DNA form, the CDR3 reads TGTGCCAGCAGTCTGGCCGCGGGGTACGAGCAGTACTTC. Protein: CASSLAAGYEQYF.

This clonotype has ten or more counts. CDR3 in amino acids: CASSFAGDYNYGYTF. The CDR3 DNA follows: TGTGCCAGCAGTTTTGCGGGGGACTACAACTATGGCTACACCTTC. The genes are TRBV27 and TRBJ1-2, with D possibly matching TRBD1 (5 bases). Trimming cost V 3 bases and J 2 bases, with 13 bases left between them. CDR1 is MNHEY, CDR2 SMNVEV, per germline (reference sequence). CDR3 length equals 15 residues.